A selection of T cell receptor beta chains follows, all from one sample in a study of blood T cells in healthy people across ages. Via MiXCR, TCRdb re-called the 5' RACE reads, giving one row per CDR3 protein. The sample comprises about 1 million distinct CDR3 sequences, 40% to 55% of which are singletons, and 15% to 20% rests with the top ten. The sequenced sample was blood. These receptors were obtained from a woman aged 55 to 70 in good health. Both conserved end residues are part of each CDR3.

j_call v_call cdr3_aa
TRBJ2-2 TRBV4-2 CASSHPQGSNTGELFF
TRBJ2-1 TRBV20-1 CSASGREQFF
TRBJ2-3 TRBV6-5 CASRLKAGSTDTQYF
TRBJ2-7 TRBV11-2 CASSLGDASYEQYF
TRBJ2-3 TRBV29-1 CSVDLHRSSTDTQYF
TRBJ2-3 TRBV5-1 CASTNSGSLDTQYF
TRBJ2-5 TRBV20-1 CSARDVSRLGETQYF
TRBJ2-1 TRBV11-3 CASSSGLVIGAEQFF
TRBJ1-5 TRBV28 CASNSPRDGLQPQHF
TRBJ2-1 TRBV10-3 CAIRGTSGSQVDEQFF
TRBJ1-6 TRBV27 CASSSSTGANSPLHF
TRBJ2-7 TRBV10-3 CAISRTIRQDIPHYEQYF
TRBJ2-3 TRBV9 CASSGLAGGQGDTQYF
TRBJ2-1 TRBV5-1 CASSLAMPPVGEQFF
TRBJ2-3 TRBV7-6 CASSLSWTESTDTQYF
TRBJ2-3 TRBV27 CASSSLRGKGKDTQYF
TRBJ1-1 TRBV6-5 CASSYSNGLTLRAFF
TRBJ1-1 TRBV3-1 CASSRYSRAVHTEAFF
. TRBV7-2 CASSLNKRELETQYF
TRBJ2-1 TRBV20-1 CSAWIGLAPNNEQFF